A single sample is the source of the 10 T cell receptor beta chains below, sequenced in a study of blood T cell repertoires in COVID-19. Generated by immunoSEQ multiplex PCR, the TCRdb table keeps only in-frame clones and is missing some. The profile shows about 340,000 clones, around 91% of them singletons. Sample: peripheral blood. All receptors come from a young woman who had recovered from COVID-19.

The chain combines TRBV2 with TRBJ2-5; 10 nucleotides align to TRBD2. This CDR3 is 15 amino acids long. J gave up 2 bases and V 4 bases, and 4 bases lay outside the gene matches. Germline loops: CDR1 SNHLY, CDR2 FYNNEI. The CDR3, as DNA: TGTGCCAGCAGTGGACTAGCGGGTTTACAAGAGACCCAGTACTTC. Protein sequence: CASSGLAGLQETQYF.

V usage is TRBV7-9 and J usage is TRBJ1-1; TRBD1 matches at 8 bases. The germline V gene encodes CDR1 SEHNR and CDR2 FQNEAQ (reference sequence). V was clipped by 4 bases and J by 5 bases; unmatched bases: 9. CDR3 length: 15 residues. The chain's CDR3 is CASSSSDRVGTEAFF. CDR3 DNA: TGTGCCAGCAGCTCATCGGACAGGGTCGGGACTGAAGCTTTCTTT.

This clone was seen a single time. Relative to the germline gene, one junction end is altered; a read error may explain this. CDR3 sequence: CASSIERGDEQFF. The CDR3 DNA sequence: TGTGCCAGCAGCATAGAACGGGGGGATGAGCAGTTCTTC. The J gene is TRBJ2-1, the V gene TRBV11-2; TRBD2 matches at 7 bases. The CDR3 runs 13 residues. In germline, CDR1 is SGHAT, CDR2 FQNNGV.

The J gene is TRBJ2-1, the V gene TRBV7-8; D gene unclear. This CDR3 has 14 amino acids. Germline assignment: CDR1 SGHVS and CDR2 FQNEAQ. V lost 5 bases, J lost 4 bases, and 12 bases lay in between. DNA for the CDR3: TGTGCCAGCAGCCTTTCGGTTTCGTACAATGAGCAGTTCTTC. This gives the protein CASSLSVSYNEQFF.

The chain has TRBV7-2 and TRBJ1-1; the D gene is possibly TRBD1 (5 bases). Between the trimmed V and J ends, which lost 3 bases and 0 bases, there was a span of 17 bases. The germline V gene has CDR1 SGHTA and CDR2 FQGNSA. The CDR3 is 17 amino acids. The DNA for the CDR3 is TGTGCCAGCAGCTTGGGATCGCAGGGAGGGATGAACACTGAAGCTTTCTTT. Translating gives CASSLGSQGGMNTEAFF.

This clone was observed a single time. The chain joins TRBV19 to TRBJ2-5; weak D call: TRBD2 (5 bases). The germline V and J ends were trimmed by 1 base and 7 bases, with 13 bases remaining between them. This CDR3 contains 14 residues. In germline, CDR1 is LNHDA, CDR2 SQIVND (reference sequence). The CDR3 DNA reads TGTGCCAGTAGTATAGTCGAGGGAGAGGGGACCCAGTACTTC. Translated: CASSIVEGEGTQYF.

This chain connects TRBV3-1 (or the pseudogene TRBV3-2) to TRBJ2-2; 8 bases match TRBD2. Germline V gives CDR1 LGHDT, CDR2 YNNKEL (reference sequence). CDR3 length: 17 amino acids. With 4 bases clipped from V and 3 bases from J, the junction kept 10 bases outside the gene matches. The CDR3 coding sequence is TGTGCCAGCAGCCGCCGTTCGCTAGCGGGTTACACCGGGGAGCTGTTTTTT. This sequence encodes CASSRRSLAGYTGELFF.

V and J are TRBV10-3 and TRBJ2-1, with 10 positions matching TRBD1. Per germline, CDR1 ENHRY and CDR2 SYGVKD. The CDR3 spans 14 residues. The ends lost 6 bases at V and 7 bases at J; junction bases unmatched: 6. CDR3 sequence (DNA): TGTGCCATCAGCAAGGGACAGGGGCTGAATGAGCAGTTCTTC. Protein sequence: CAISKGQGLNEQFF.

The gene calls are TRBV4-3 and TRBJ2-5; 11 bases map to TRBD2. The CDR3 is 18 residues long. V trimming: 0 bases; J trimming: 5 bases; junction bases outside the gene matches: 11. Germline V gene sequence: CDR1 LGHNA, CDR2 YSLEER. The CDR3 nucleotides read TGCGCCAGCAGCCAAGAGGCCCCAACTAGCGGGAGTTCCGAGACCCAGTACTTC. Amino acid sequence: CASSQEAPTSGSSETQYF.

The genes are TRBV30 and TRBJ2-3; 7 bases are shared with TRBD2. The CDR3 is made up of 16 amino acids. Germline-derived CDR1 and CDR2 are GTSNPN and SVGIG (reference sequence). V lost 2 bases and J lost 4; bases outside the gene matches: 12. The CDR3 region is CAWSTFGAGVPDTQYF. Here the CDR3 DNA reads TGTGCCTGGAGTACTTTCGGGGCGGGAGTTCCAGATACGCAGTATTTT.